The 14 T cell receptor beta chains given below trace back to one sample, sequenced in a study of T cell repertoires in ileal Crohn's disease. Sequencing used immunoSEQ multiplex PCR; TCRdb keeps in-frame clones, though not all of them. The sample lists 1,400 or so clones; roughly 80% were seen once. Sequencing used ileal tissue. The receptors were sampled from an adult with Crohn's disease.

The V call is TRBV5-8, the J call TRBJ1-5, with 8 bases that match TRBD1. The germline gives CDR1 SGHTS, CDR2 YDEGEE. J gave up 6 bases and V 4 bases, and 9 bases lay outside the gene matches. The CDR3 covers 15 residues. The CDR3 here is CASSTRGLRGQPQHF. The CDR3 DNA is TGTGCCAGCAGCACCAGGGGGCTGAGGGGTCAGCCCCAGCATTTT. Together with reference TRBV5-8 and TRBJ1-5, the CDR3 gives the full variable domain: EAGVTQSPTHLIKTRGQQATLRCSPISGHTSVYWYQQALGLGLQFLLWYDEGEERNRGNFPPRFSGRQFPNYSSELNVNALELEDSALYLCASSTRGLRGQPQHFGDGTRLSIL.

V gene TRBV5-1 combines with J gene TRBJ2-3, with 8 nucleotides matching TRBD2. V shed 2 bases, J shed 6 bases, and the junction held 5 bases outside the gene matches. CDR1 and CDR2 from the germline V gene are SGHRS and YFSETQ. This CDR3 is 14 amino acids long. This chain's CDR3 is CASSFAGGDDTQYF. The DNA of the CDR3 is TGCGCCAGCAGCTTCGCGGGAGGTGACGATACGCAGTATTTT.

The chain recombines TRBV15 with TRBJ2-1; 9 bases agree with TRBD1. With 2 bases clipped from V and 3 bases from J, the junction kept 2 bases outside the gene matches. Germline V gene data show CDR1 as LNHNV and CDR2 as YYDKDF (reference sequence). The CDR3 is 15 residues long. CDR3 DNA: TGTGCCACCAGCAGACCGGGACAGGGCTACAATGAGCAGTTCTTC. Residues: CATSRPGQGYNEQFF.

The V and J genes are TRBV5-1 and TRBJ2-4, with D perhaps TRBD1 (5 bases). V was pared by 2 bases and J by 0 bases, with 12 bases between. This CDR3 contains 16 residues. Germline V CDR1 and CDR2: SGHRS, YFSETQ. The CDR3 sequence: CASSLGDRVAKNIQYF. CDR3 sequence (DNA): TGCGCCAGCAGCTTAGGGGATCGGGTAGCCAAAAACATTCAGTACTTC.

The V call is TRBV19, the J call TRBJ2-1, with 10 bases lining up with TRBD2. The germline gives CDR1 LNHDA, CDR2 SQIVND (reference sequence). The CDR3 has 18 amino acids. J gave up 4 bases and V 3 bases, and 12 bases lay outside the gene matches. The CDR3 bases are TGTGCCAGTAGTATCTACGGAGCGGGGGGGCCAAGGTACAATGAGCAGTTCTTC. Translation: CASSIYGAGGPRYNEQFF.

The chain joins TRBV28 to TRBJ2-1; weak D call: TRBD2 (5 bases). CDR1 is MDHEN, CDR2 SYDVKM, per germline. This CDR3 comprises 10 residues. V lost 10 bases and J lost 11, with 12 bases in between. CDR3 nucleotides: TGTGCCACACGTTCGGGAAAGCAGTTCTTC. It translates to CATRSGKQFF.

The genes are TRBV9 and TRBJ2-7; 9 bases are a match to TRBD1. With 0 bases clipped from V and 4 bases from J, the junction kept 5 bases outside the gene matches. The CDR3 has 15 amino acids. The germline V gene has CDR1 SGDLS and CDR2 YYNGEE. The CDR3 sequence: CASSVGGTGLYEQYF. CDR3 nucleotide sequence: TGTGCCAGCAGCGTAGGCGGGACAGGGTTATACGAGCAGTACTTC. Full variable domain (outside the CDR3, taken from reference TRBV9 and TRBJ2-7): DSGVTQTPKHLITATGQRVTLRCSPRSGDLSVYWYQQSLDQGLQFLIQYYNGEERAKGNILERFSAQQFPDLHSELNLSSLELGDSALYFCASSVGGTGLYEQYFGPGTRLTVT.

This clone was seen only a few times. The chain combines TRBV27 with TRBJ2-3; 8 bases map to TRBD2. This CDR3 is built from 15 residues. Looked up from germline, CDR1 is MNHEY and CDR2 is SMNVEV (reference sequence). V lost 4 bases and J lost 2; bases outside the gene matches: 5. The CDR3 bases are TGTGCCAGCAGTTACGGGGGGGGATACACAGATACGCAGTATTTT. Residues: CASSYGGGYTDTQYF.

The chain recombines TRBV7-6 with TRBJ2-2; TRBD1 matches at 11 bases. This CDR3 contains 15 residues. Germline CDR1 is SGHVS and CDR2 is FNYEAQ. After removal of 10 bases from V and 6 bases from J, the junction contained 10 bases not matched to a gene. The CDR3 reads CATGQGAAYAGELFF. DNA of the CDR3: TGTGCCACAGGACAGGGGGCAGCGTACGCCGGGGAGCTGTTTTTT.

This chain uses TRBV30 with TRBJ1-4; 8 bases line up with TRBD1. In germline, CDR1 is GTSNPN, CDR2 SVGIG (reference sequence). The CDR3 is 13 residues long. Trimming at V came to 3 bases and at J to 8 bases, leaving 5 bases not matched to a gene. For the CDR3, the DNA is TGTGCCTGGAGGGGGACAGGTGCCGAAAAACTGTTTTTT. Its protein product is CAWRGTGAEKLFF.

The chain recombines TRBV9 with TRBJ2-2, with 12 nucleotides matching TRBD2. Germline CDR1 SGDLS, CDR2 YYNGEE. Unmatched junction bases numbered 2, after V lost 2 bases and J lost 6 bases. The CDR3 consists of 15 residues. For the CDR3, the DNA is TGTGCCAGCAGCGTGACTAGCGGGAGATCCGGGGAGCTGTTTTTT. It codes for CASSVTSGRSGELFF.

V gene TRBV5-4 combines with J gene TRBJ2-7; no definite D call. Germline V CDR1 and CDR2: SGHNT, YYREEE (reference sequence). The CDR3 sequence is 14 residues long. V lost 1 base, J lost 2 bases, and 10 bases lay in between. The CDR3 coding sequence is TGTGCCAGCAGCTTGTCCTTACGGGCCTACGAGCAGTACTTC. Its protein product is CASSLSLRAYEQYF.

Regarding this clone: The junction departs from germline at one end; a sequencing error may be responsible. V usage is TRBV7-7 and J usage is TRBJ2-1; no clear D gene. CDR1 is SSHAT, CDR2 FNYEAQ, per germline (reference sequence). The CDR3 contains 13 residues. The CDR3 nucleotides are TGTGCTAGCAGCTTAGGGCCCTACAATGAGCAGTTCTTC. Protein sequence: CASSLGPYNEQFF.

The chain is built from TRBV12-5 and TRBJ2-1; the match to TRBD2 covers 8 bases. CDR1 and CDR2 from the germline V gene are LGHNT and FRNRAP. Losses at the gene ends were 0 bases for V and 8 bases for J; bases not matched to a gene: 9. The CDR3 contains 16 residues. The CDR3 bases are TGTGCTAGTGGTTTGGTAGTCAGCGGGAGTATTTATGAGCAGTTCTTC. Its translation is CASGLVVSGSIYEQFF. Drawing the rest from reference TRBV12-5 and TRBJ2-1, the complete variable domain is DARVTQTPRHKVTEMGQEVTMRCQPILGHNTVFWYRQTMMQGLELLAYFRNRAPLDDSGMPKDRFSAEMPDATLATLKIQPSEPRDSAVYFCASGLVVSGSIYEQFFGPGTRLTVL.